These 26 T cell receptor beta chains were all obtained from the same sample, sequenced in a study of control samples from healthy donors and cancer patients. Assay: immunoSEQ multiplex PCR; the TCRdb copy retains only in-frame clones and omits some. Of 95,000 to 150,000 clones listed, around 88% are singletons. What was sequenced was blood. These receptors came from a middle-aged man in good health.

This clone appeared a single time. V usage is TRBV14 and J usage is TRBJ1-1; 7 nucleotides agree with TRBD1. V shed 6 bases and J 6 bases; nucleotides not matched to a gene: 7. Germline V gene data show CDR1 as SGHDN and CDR2 as FVKESK. This CDR3 contains 13 residues. The CDR3 DNA sequence: TGTGCCAGCAGTTATTATCAGGGGGCTGAAGCTTTCTTT. Protein: CASSYYQGAEAFF.

V and J are TRBV10-2 and TRBJ2-1, with 7 bases that match TRBD2. The CDR3 spans 14 residues. Germline values: CDR1 WSHSY, CDR2 SAAADI. The ends lost 4 bases at V and 2 bases at J; junction bases unmatched: 2. This CDR3 reads CASSGGGPYNEQFF. CDR3 nucleotides: TGCGCCAGCAGTGGCGGGGGACCCTACAATGAGCAGTTCTTC.

The rearrangement joins TRBV4-3 to TRBJ2-1, with 7 bases identical to TRBD1. The CDR3 spans 14 residues. CDR1 is LGHNA, CDR2 YSLEER, per germline. Unmatched junction bases numbered 3, after V lost 1 base and J lost 6 bases. The CDR3 region has the DNA TGCGCCAGCAGCCAAGGACAGGGTGGCAATGAGCAGTTCTTC. This gives the protein CASSQGQGGNEQFF.

The chain combines TRBV5-5 with TRBJ2-5; 9 bases are shared with TRBD2. Germline V gives CDR1 SGHKS, CDR2 YYEKEE (reference sequence). The CDR3 covers 16 residues. Trimming cost V 6 bases and J 5 bases; bases outside gene matches: 14. The CDR3 is CASNTGQRGVLETQYF. The DNA of the CDR3 is TGTGCCAGCAATACGGGACAGCGGGGGGTTCTGGAGACCCAGTACTTC.

This sequence joins TRBV5-8 and TRBJ2-2; 12 nucleotides line up with TRBD1. After removal of 4 bases from V and 4 bases from J, the junction contained 5 bases not matched to a gene. This CDR3 region has 16 residues. Looked up from germline, CDR1 is SGHTS and CDR2 is YDEGEE. The CDR3 protein is CASSLGTGGATGELFF. Written as DNA, the CDR3 is TGTGCCAGCAGCCTCGGGACAGGGGGCGCCACCGGGGAGCTGTTTTTT. The entire variable domain, with the rest obtained from reference TRBV5-8 and TRBJ2-2, is as follows: EAGVTQSPTHLIKTRGQQATLRCSPISGHTSVYWYQQALGLGLQFLLWYDEGEERNRGNFPPRFSGRQFPNYSSELNVNALELEDSALYLCASSLGTGGATGELFFGEGSRLTVL.

The J gene is TRBJ2-3, the V gene TRBV30; D call uncertain. The germline V and J ends were trimmed by 2 bases and 5 bases, with 8 bases remaining between them. Germline CDR1 reads GTSNPN; CDR2 reads SVGIG (reference sequence). There are 12 residues in the CDR3. In DNA form, the CDR3 reads TGTGCCTGGAGTCCGGGTCAAGATACGCAGTATTTT. This sequence encodes CAWSPGQDTQYF.

CDR3 region: CASSYYLRGAVSETQYF. CDR3 sequence (DNA): TGTGCCAGCAGTTACTATTTGCGGGGGGCGGTCTCAGAGACCCAGTACTTC. The genes are TRBV6-2 or TRBV6-3 and TRBJ2-5, with 8 positions matching TRBD2. Germline loops: CDR1 MNHEY, CDR2 SVGEGT. The CDR3 has 17 amino acids. V lost 1 base, J lost 4 bases, and 11 bases stayed unmatched.

The chain uses TRBV6-5 and TRBJ1-5; the D gene is possibly TRBD1 (5 bases). Germline CDR1 and CDR2: MNHEY and SVGAGI. V was pared by 6 bases and J by 9 bases, with 18 bases between. The CDR3 contains 14 residues. CDR3 sequence (DNA): TGTGCCAGCAGGACCGGGAGGTTGGGGGGGCCCCAGCATTTT. This gives the protein CASRTGRLGGPQHF.

The chain recombines TRBV27 with TRBJ2-7, with D perhaps matching TRBD1 (6 bases). Trimming stripped 5 bases from V and 8 bases from J, with 13 bases between. Germline V gives CDR1 MNHEY, CDR2 SMNVEV (reference sequence). The CDR3 contains 12 residues. CDR3 bases: TGTGCCAGCAGTCCCTGGGACAACAAGCAGTACTTC. Its protein is CASSPWDNKQYF.

The chain couples TRBV6-4 to TRBJ1-1; TRBD1 matches 9 bases. Germline loops: CDR1 MRHNA, CDR2 SNTAGT. The CDR3 has 13 residues. V was pared by 6 bases and J by 6 bases, with 5 bases of the junction left unmatched. The CDR3 coding sequence is TGTGCCAGCAGCATCGGGACAGGGTCTGAAGCTTTCTTT. Translated, it gives CASSIGTGSEAFF.

This clone was detected many times. The V gene is TRBV6-1, the J gene TRBJ1-1, with D possibly being TRBD1 (6 bases). Trimming left V 0 bases short and J 7 bases short, with 15 bases between. The CDR3 loop spans 15 amino acids. CDR1 and CDR2 (germline): MNHNS, SASEGT. The CDR3 is CASSEALQGRIEAFF. In DNA, the CDR3 is TGTGCCAGCAGTGAAGCGCTTCAGGGGCGCATTGAAGCTTTCTTT.

This clone appeared a few times. The CDR3 region has the DNA TGCGCCAGCAGTGACAGCTCCTACGAGCAGTACTTC. Translated: CASSDSSYEQYF. This chain joins TRBV10-1 and TRBJ2-7; D is ambiguous. Germline V CDR1 and CDR2: WNHNN, SYGVQD (reference sequence). The CDR3 totals 12 residues. V gave up 3 bases and J gave up 0 bases, with 3 bases separating them.

The chain couples TRBV24-1 to TRBJ2-7, with D tentatively TRBD1 (5 bases). The germline CDR1 and CDR2 sequences are KGHDR and SFDVKD. With 5 bases removed from V and 6 bases from J, the gap between germline ends came to 10 bases. There are 12 residues in the CDR3. The CDR3 region is CATSGWGAEQYF. CDR3 DNA sequence: TGTGCCACCAGTGGTTGGGGCGCCGAGCAGTACTTC.

The rearrangement uses TRBV30 and TRBJ1-4; maybe TRBD1 (6 bases). CDR3 size: 15 residues. V was cut by 2 bases and J by 10 bases, with 20 bases left in between. Per germline, CDR1 GTSNPN and CDR2 SVGIG (reference sequence). The CDR3 here is CAWSPRTATAGKLFF. Written as DNA, the CDR3 is TGTGCCTGGAGTCCCCGGACAGCCACGGCCGGAAAACTGTTTTTT. The full variable domain, in which reference TRBV30 and TRBJ1-4 provide the parts outside the CDR3, is SQTIHQWPATLVQPVGSPLSLECTVEGTSNPNLYWYRQAAGRGLQLLFYSVGIGQISSEVPQNLSASRPQDRQFILSSKKLLLSDSGFYLCAWSPRTATAGKLFFGSGTQLSVL.

The sample holds one count of this clone. The chain is built from TRBV7-8 and TRBJ1-5; TRBD1 agrees at 10 bases. V was pared by 2 bases and J by 6 bases, with 7 bases of the junction left unmatched. This CDR3 spans 16 amino acids. Per the germline V gene, CDR1 is SGHVS and CDR2 is FQNEAQ. CDR3 residues: CASSLRDRGVGQPQHF. CDR3 DNA: TGTGCCAGCAGCTTAAGGGACAGGGGTGTCGGTCAGCCCCAGCATTTT. Looking up the rest from reference TRBV7-8 and TRBJ1-5 gives the full variable domain: GAGVSQSPRYKVAKRGQDVALRCDPISGHVSLFWYQQALGQGPEFLTYFQNEAQLDKSGLPSDRFFAERPEGSVSTLKIQRTQQEDSAVYLCASSLRDRGVGQPQHFGDGTRLSIL.

V gene TRBV10-3 combines with J gene TRBJ2-7, with D perhaps TRBD2 (6 bases). V lost 3 bases to trimming and J lost 0 bases, with 12 bases between them. The CDR3 is 15 residues long. Germline V lookup: CDR1 ENHRY, CDR2 SYGVKD. The CDR3 loop is CAISDPGEVSYEQYF. The CDR3 DNA sequence: TGTGCCATCAGTGACCCGGGGGAAGTCTCCTACGAGCAGTACTTC.

V usage is TRBV25-1 and J usage is TRBJ1-2; D perhaps matches TRBD1 (6 bases). CDR1 and CDR2 (germline): MGHDK, SYGVNS. The CDR3 runs to 16 residues. V dropped 3 bases and J dropped 4 bases, with 18 bases sitting between them. As DNA, the CDR3 is TGTGCCAGCAGTGATTCAACCGCGGACAGACTCTATGGCTACACCTTC. Its protein product is CASSDSTADRLYGYTF.

This clone was seen only once. The chain combines TRBV6-2 or TRBV6-3 with TRBJ2-1; D is unclear. This CDR3 spans 11 amino acids. Germline CDR1 MNHEY, CDR2 SVGEGT. Trimming left V 5 bases short and J 13 bases short, with 12 bases between. This CDR3 reads CASSVSQYQFF. CDR3 bases: TGTGCCAGCAGTGTAAGCCAATACCAGTTCTTC.

This chain uses TRBV2 with TRBJ1-4; the D gene is possibly TRBD1 (5 bases). V was trimmed by 7 bases and J by 2 bases, leaving 14 bases between them. Germline CDR1 SNHLY, CDR2 FYNNEI. This CDR3 comprises 15 residues. CDR3 nucleotide sequence: TGTGCCAGCACCCTGGGGGGGACGACTAATGAAAAACTGTTTTTT. This encodes CASTLGGTTNEKLFF.

The chain couples TRBV12-3 or TRBV12-4 to TRBJ2-3; D unresolved. This CDR3 is built from 11 residues. The V and J ends lost 6 bases and 6 bases respectively, with 7 bases between them. CDR3 amino acids: CASSIRDTQYF. For the CDR3, the DNA is TGTGCCAGCAGCATTCGGGATACGCAGTATTTT.

V is TRBV6-6 and J is TRBJ2-1, with 8 bases lining up with TRBD2. This CDR3 has 12 residues. Germline V gene data show CDR1 as MNHNY and CDR2 as SVGAGI (reference sequence). V shed 7 bases, J shed 6 bases, and the junction held 2 bases outside the gene matches. The chain's CDR3 is CASTRGGNEQFF. CDR3 bases: TGTGCCAGCACCCGGGGGGGCAATGAGCAGTTCTTC.

This chain links TRBV7-8 with TRBJ1-2, with unresolved D. Germline CDR1 is SGHVS and CDR2 is FQNEAQ. The CDR3 runs to 14 residues. V was pared by 5 bases and J by 3 bases, with 13 bases between. CDR3 DNA: TGTGCCAGCAGCACACGGGAATGGGACTATGGCTACACCTTC. Residues: CASSTREWDYGYTF.

This clone was seen once. This sequence joins TRBV4-2 and TRBJ2-7, with D perhaps TRBD1 (6 bases). Germline loops: CDR1 LGHNA, CDR2 YNFKEQ. Trimming took 0 bases from V and 3 from J, leaving 12 bases between them. This CDR3 is built from 15 residues. The CDR3 DNA reads TGTGCCAGCAGCCAAGAACCAGGGGTTAGCTACGAGCAGTACTTC. Protein sequence: CASSQEPGVSYEQYF.

This clone is a singleton in its sample. The rearrangement joins TRBV19 to TRBJ1-5, with a weak D call TRBD1 (5 bases). V dropped 5 bases and J dropped 0 bases, with 20 bases sitting between them. Germline V lookup: CDR1 LNHDA, CDR2 SQIVND (reference sequence). There are 18 residues in the CDR3. CDR3 amino acids: CASSSGFVSVYSNQPQHF. The CDR3 DNA follows: TGTGCCAGTAGTTCAGGGTTTGTCTCCGTTTATAGCAATCAGCCCCAGCATTTT.

The chain employs TRBV2 and TRBJ1-3; no clear D gene. Germline V CDR1 and CDR2: SNHLY, FYNNEI. V lost 3 bases and J 8 bases, leaving 5 bases between the germline ends. CDR3 length: 11 residues. CDR3 sequence reads: CASSDRYTIYF. The CDR3 DNA reads TGTGCCAGCAGTGACAGGTACACCATATATTTT.

The chain carries TRBV3-1 (or the pseudogene TRBV3-2) and TRBJ1-6, with a possible D match to TRBD1 (6 bases). Germline V lookup: CDR1 LGHDT, CDR2 YNNKEL (reference sequence). This CDR3 is built from 14 residues. With 3 bases removed from V and 8 bases from J, the gap between germline ends came to 11 bases. In DNA, the CDR3 is TGTGCCAGCAGCCAGATGCAGGGGCATTCACCCCTCCACTTT. It is translated as CASSQMQGHSPLHF.